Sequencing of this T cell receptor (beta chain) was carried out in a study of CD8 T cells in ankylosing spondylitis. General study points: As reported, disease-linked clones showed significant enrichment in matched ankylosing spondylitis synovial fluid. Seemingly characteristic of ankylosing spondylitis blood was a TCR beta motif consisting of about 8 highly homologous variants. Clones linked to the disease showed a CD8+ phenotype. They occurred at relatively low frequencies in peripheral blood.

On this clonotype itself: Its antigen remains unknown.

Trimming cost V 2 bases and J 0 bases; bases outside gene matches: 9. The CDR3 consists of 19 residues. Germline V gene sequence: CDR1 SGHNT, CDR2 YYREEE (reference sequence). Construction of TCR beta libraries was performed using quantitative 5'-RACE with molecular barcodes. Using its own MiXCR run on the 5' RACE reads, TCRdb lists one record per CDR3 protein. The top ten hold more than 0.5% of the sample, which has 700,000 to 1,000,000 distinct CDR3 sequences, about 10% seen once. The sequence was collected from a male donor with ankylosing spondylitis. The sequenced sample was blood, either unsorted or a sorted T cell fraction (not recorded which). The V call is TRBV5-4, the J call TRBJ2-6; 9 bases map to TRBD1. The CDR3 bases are TGTGCCAGCAGCTTAGCACCGGACAGGGGAGACTCTGGGGCCAACGTCCTGACTTTC. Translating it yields CASSLAPDRGDSGANVLTF.